This note documents a single TCR beta chain sequence. Profiling relied on immunoSEQ multiplex PCR, and the TCRdb table lists in-frame clones only, not all of them. This repertoire shows some 110,000 clones, roughly 92% found once; its top ten account for around 1.9%. Patients at the Seattle site were enrolled during active infection and followed longitudinally. V was pared by 4 bases and J by 5 bases, with 9 bases between. Germline V CDR1 and CDR2: SGHRS, YFSETQ. The CDR3 contains 12 residues. This sample was taken from a study of blood T cell repertoires in COVID-19. This clonotype was obtained from a man between 45 and 60 years old with COVID-19, enrolled during active disease. The chain carries TRBV5-1 and TRBJ2-5, with unresolved D. The sequencing input was peripheral blood. Written as DNA, the CDR3 is TGCGCCAGCAGCGATCCGCAGGAGACCCAGTACTTC. This codes for CASSDPQETQYF.